This TCR beta chain was captured by sequencing in a study of cytomegalovirus exposure and HLA in healthy donors. All the people who gave samples were healthy bone marrow donors. The PCR contained 60 Vbeta and 13 Jbeta primers. Profiling relied on immunoSEQ multiplex PCR, and the TCRdb table lists in-frame clones only, not all of them. Of over 150,000 clones detected, approximately 71% appear once; the ten largest clones hold 4% to 5.5%. This CDR3 comprises 16 residues. The V segment lost 3 bases and the J segment 4 bases; nucleotides outside the gene matches: 9. Germline values: CDR1 SGHTA, CDR2 FQGNSA.

The source of this sequence is a woman aged 18-29 years in good health and CMV-seropositive. J is TRBJ1-1 and V is TRBV7-2; the match to TRBD1 covers 9 bases. Sequenced input: PBMCs. CDR3: CASSLATGGMGTEAFF. CDR3 sequence (DNA): TGTGCCAGCAGCTTGGCCACAGGGGGCATGGGCACTGAAGCTTTCTTT. The full variable domain, with the rest looked up from reference TRBV7-2 and TRBJ1-1, is GAGVSQSPSNKVTEKGKDVELRCDPISGHTALYWYRQSLGQGLEFLIYFQGNSAPDKSGLPSDRFSAERTGGSVSTLTIQRTQQEDSAVYLCASSLATGGMGTEAFFGQGTRLTVV.